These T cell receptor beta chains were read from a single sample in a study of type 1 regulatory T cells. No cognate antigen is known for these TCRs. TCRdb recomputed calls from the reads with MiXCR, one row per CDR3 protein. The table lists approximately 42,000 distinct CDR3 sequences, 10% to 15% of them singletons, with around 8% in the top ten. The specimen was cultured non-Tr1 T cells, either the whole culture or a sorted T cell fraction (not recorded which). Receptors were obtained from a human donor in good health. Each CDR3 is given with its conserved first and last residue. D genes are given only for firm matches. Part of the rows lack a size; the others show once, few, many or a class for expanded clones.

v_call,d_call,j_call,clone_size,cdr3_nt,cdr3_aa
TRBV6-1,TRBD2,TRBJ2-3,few,TGTGCCGCACGACTAGCGGGAGCCCCAGATACGCAGTATTTT,CAARLAGAPDTQYF
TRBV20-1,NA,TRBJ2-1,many,TGCAGTGCTAGTTCGGGGAATGAGCAGTTCTTC,CSASSGNEQFF
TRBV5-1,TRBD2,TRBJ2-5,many,TGCGCCAGCAGCTTTACTAGCGGGTTCCAAGAGACCCAGTACTTC,CASSFTSGFQETQYF
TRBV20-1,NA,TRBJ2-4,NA,TGCAGTGCGACGCCCGGGACACAAAAAGCCAAAAACATTCAGTACTTC,CSATPGTQKAKNIQYF
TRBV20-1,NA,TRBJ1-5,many,TGCAGTGCTGGGGACGACAATCAGCCCCAGCATTTT,CSAGDDNQPQHF
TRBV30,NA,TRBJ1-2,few,TGTGCCTGGACGGGCCAGCCGGGAGGCTACACCTTC,CAWTGQPGGYTF
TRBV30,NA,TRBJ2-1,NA,TGTGCCTGGAGTATGGAGACCAACAGCTTCAATGAGCAGTTCTTC,CAWSMETNSFNEQFF
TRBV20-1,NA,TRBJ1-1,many,TGCAGTGCTAGAGATCGGGACAAGCACACTGAAGCTTTCTTT,CSARDRDKHTEAFF
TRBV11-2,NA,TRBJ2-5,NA,TGTGCCAGCAGCTCGACCGGGACCGGAGAGACCCAGTACTTC,CASSSTGTGETQYF
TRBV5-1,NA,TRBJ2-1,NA,TGCGTCAGCAGCTTGGGAGGGGGGGGCTACGCCCGCTACAATGAGCAGTTCTTC,CVSSLGGGGYARYNEQFF
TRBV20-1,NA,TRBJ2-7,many,TGCAGTGCTAGAGATTGGGGAAGCTCCTACGAGCAGTACTTC,CSARDWGSSYEQYF
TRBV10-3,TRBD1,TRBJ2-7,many,TGTGCCATCAGCGCCGGGACAGCTGATTACGAGCAGTACTTC,CAISAGTADYEQYF
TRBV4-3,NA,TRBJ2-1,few,TGCGCCAGCAGCCAAGGTAACGGGGCCTCCTACAATGAGCAGTTCTTC,CASSQGNGASYNEQFF
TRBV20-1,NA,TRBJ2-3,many,TGCAGTGCCCCCGGGACACTCGCAGATACGCAGTATTTT,CSAPGTLADTQYF